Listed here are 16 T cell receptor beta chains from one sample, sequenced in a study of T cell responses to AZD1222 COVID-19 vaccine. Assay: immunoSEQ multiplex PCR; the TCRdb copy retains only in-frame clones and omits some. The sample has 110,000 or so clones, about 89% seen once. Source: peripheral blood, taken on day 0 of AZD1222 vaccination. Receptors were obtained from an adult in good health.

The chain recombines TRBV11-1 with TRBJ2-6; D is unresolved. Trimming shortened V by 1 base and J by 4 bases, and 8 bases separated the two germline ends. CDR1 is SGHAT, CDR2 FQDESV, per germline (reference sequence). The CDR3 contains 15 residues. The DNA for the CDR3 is TGTGCCAGCAGCTTAGACGGGTACGGGGCCAACGTCCTGACTTTC. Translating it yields CASSLDGYGANVLTF.

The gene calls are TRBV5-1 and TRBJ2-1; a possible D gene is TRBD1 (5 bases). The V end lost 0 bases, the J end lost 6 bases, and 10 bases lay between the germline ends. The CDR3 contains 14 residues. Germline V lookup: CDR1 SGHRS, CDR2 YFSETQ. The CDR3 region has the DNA TGCGCCAGCAGCTTGGGGCTAGGGGCCAATGAGCAGTTCTTC. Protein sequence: CASSLGLGANEQFF.

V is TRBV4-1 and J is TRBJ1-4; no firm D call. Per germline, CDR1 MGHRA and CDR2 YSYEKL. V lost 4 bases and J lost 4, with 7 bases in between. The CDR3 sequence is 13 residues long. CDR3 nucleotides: TGCGCCAGCAGCCTTACACTTAATGAAAAACTGTTTTTT. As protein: CASSLTLNEKLFF.

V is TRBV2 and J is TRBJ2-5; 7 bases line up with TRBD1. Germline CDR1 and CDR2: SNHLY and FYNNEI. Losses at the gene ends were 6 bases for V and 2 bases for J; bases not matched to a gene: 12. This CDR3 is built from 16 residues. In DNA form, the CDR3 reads TGTGCCAGCAGGGAACAGGGGAGAGTAGGGCAAGAGACCCAGTACTTC. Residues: CASREQGRVGQETQYF.

The chain's CDR3 is CASSLAPGDGTTEAFF. CDR3 nucleotide sequence: TGCGCCAGCAGCTTGGCGCCGGGGGACGGTACGACTGAAGCTTTCTTT. The gene calls are TRBV5-1 and TRBJ1-1, with D maybe TRBD1 (5 bases). The CDR3 spans 16 residues. V lost 0 bases and J lost 5, with 17 bases in between. CDR1 SGHRS and CDR2 YFSETQ come from the germline V gene.

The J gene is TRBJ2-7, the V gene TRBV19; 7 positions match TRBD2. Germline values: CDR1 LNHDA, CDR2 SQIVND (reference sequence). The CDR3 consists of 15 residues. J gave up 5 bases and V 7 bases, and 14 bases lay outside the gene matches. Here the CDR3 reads CASMTGSGGSHEQYF. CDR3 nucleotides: TGTGCCAGTATGACCGGGTCCGGCGGGAGCCACGAGCAGTACTTC.

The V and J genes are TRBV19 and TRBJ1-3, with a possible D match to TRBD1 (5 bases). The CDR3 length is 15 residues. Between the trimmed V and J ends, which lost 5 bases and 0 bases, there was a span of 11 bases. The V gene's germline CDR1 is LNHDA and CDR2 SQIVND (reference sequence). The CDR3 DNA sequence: TGTGCCAGTAGTCCGACAGCGAGCTCTGGAAACACCATATATTTT. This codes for CASSPTASSGNTIYF.

This CDR3 is CASSIGGGGYEQYF. CDR3 coding DNA: TGTGCCAGTAGTATAGGTGGTGGGGGCTACGAGCAGTACTTC. The genes are TRBV19 and TRBJ2-7; D assignment may be TRBD1 or TRBD2 (5 bases each). CDR1 LNHDA and CDR2 SQIVND come from the germline V gene (reference sequence). This CDR3 has 14 amino acids. V was shortened by 1 base and J by 3 bases, with 10 bases between the two germline ends.

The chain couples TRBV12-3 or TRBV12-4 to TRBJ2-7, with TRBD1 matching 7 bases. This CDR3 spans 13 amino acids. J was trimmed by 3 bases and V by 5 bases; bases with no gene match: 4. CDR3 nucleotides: TGTGCCAGCAGTCGTGGGACAGACTACGAGCAGTACTTC. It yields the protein CASSRGTDYEQYF.

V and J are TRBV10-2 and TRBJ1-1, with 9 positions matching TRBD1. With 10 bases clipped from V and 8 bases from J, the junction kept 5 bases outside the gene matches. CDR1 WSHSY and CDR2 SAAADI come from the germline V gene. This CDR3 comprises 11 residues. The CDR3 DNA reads TGCGCCACCACCGGGACAGGGGAAGCTTTCTTT. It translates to CATTGTGEAFF.

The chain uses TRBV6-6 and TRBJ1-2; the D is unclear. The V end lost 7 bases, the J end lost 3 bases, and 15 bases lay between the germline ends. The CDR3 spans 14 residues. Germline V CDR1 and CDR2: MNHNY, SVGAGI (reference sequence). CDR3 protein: CASNHGRADYGYTF. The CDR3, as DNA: TGTGCCAGCAACCACGGGCGGGCGGACTATGGCTACACCTTC.

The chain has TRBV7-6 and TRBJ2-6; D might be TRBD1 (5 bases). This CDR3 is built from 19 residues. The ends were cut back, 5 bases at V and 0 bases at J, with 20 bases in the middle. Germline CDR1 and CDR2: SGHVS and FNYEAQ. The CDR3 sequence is CASSRRQGLRRSGANVLTF. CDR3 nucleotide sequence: TGTGCCAGCAGCCGTCGTCAGGGATTAAGGCGCTCTGGGGCCAACGTCCTGACTTTC.

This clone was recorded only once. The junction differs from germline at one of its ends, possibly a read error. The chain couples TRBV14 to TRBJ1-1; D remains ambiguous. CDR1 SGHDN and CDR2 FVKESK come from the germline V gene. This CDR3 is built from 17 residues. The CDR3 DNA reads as TGTGCCAGCAGCCAAGGTCCCCCTGTAAGCTGGAACACTGAAACTTTCTTT. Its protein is CASSQGPPVSWNTETFF.

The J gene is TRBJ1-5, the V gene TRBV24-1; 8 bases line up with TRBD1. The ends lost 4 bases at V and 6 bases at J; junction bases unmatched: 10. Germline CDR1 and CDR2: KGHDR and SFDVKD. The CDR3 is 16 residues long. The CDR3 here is CATSEAGTGDAQPQHF. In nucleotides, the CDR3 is TGTGCCACCAGTGAGGCCGGGACAGGTGACGCTCAGCCCCAGCATTTT.

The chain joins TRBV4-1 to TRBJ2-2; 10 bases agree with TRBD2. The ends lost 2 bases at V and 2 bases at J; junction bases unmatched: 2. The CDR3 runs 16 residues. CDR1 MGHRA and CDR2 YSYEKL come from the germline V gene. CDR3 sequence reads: CASSQLAGVNTGELFF. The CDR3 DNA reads TGCGCCAGCAGCCAACTAGCGGGGGTAAACACCGGGGAGCTGTTTTTT.

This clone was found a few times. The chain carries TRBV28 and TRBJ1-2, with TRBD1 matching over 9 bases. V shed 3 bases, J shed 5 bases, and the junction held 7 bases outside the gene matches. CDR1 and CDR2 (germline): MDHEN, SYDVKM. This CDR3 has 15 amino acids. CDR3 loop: CASSFVDRGVYGYTF. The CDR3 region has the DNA TGTGCCAGCAGTTTTGTTGACAGGGGGGTTTATGGCTACACCTTC.